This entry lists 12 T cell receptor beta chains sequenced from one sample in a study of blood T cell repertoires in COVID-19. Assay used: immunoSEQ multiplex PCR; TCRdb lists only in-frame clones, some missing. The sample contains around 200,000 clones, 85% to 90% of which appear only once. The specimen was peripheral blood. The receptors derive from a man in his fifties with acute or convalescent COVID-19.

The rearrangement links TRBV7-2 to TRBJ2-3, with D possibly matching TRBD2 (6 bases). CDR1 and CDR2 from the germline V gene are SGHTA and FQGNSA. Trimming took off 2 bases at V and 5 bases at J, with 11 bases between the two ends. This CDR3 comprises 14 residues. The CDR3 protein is CASSLYQGGDTQYF. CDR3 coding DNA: TGTGCCAGCAGCTTATACCAGGGAGGAGATACGCAGTATTTT.

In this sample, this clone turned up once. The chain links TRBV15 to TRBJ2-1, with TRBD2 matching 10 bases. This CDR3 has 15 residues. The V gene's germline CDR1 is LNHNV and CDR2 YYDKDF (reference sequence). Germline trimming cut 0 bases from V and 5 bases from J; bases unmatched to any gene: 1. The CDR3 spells CATSRDSGGHNEQFF. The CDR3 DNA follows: TGTGCCACCAGCAGAGATAGCGGGGGGCACAATGAGCAGTTCTTC. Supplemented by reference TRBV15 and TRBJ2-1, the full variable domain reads DAMVIQNPRYQVTQFGKPVTLSCSQTLNHNVMYWYQQKSSQAPKLLFHYYDKDFNNEADTPDNFQSRRPNTSFCFLDIRSPGLGDTAMYLCATSRDSGGHNEQFFGPGTRLTVL.

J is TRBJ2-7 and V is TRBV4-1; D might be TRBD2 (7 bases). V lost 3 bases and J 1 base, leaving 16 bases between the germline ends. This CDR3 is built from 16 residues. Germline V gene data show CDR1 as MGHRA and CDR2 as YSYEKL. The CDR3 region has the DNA TGCGCCAGCAGCCAGGGGGGGGCAGGGTATTCCTACGAGCAGTACTTC. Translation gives CASSQGGAGYSYEQYF.

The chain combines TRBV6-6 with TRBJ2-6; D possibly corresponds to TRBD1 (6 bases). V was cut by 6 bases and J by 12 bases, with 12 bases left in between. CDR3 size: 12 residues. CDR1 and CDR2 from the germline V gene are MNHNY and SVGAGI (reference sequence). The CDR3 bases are TGTGCCAGCAGCGCAGGGGCGGGCGTCCTGACTTTC. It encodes CASSAGAGVLTF.

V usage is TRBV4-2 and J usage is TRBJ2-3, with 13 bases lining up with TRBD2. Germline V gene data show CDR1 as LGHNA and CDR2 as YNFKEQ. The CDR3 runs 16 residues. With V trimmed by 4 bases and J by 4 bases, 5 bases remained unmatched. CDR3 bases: TGTGCCAGCAGCCGCGGGACTAGCGGGACCTCAGATACGCAGTATTTT. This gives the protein CASSRGTSGTSDTQYF.

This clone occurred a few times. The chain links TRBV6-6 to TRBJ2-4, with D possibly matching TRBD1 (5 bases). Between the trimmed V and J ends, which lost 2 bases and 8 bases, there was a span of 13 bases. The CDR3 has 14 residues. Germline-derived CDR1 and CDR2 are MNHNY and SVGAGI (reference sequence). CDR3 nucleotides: TGTGCCAGCAGTTACCAGGGTACGATAGACATTCAGTACTTC. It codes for CASSYQGTIDIQYF.

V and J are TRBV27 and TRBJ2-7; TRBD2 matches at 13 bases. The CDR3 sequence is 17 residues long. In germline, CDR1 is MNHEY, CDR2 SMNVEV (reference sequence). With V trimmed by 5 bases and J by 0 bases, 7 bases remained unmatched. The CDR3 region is CASSPTSGGSYSYEQYF. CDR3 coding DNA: TGTGCCAGCAGTCCGACTAGCGGGGGGTCGTACTCCTACGAGCAGTACTTC.

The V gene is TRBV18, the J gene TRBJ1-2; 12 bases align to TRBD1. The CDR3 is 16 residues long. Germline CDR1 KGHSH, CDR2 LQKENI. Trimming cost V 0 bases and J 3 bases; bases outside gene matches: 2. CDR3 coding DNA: TGTGCCAGCTCACCACCGGGGACAGGGGGCGACTATGGCTACACCTTC. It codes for CASSPPGTGGDYGYTF.

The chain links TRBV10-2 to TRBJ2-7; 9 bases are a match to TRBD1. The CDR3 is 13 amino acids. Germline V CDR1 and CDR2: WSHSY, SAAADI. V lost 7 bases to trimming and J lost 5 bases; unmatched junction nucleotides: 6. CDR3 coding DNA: TGCGCCAGCACTAGGACAGGGGCCAACGAGCAGTACTTC. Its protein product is CASTRTGANEQYF.

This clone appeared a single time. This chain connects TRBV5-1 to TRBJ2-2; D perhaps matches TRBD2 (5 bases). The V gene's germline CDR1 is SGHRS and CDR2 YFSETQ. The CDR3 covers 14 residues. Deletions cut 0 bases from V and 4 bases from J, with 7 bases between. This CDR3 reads CASSLVAGTGELFF. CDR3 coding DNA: TGCGCCAGCAGCTTGGTGGCGGGCACCGGGGAGCTGTTTTTT.

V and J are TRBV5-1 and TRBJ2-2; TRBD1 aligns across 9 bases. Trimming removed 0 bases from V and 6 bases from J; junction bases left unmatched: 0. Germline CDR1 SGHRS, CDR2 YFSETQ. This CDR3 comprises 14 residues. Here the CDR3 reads CASSLDRGPGELFF. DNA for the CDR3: TGCGCCAGCAGCTTGGACAGGGGGCCCGGGGAGCTGTTTTTT.

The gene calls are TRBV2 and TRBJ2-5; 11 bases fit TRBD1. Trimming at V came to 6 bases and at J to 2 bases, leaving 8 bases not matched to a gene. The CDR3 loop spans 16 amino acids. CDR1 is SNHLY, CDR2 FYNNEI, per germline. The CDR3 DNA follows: TGTGCCAGCAGCTATGGGGGACAGGGGGGTCAAGAGACCCAGTACTTC. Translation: CASSYGGQGGQETQYF.